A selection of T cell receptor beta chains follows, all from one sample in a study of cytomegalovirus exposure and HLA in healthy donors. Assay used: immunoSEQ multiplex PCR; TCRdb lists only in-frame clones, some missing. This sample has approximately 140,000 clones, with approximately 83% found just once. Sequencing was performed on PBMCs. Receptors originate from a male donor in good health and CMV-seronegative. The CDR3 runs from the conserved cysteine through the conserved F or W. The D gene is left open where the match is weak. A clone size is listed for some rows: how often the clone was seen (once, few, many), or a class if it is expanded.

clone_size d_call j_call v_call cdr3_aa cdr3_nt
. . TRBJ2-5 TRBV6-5 CASSYYSRETQYF TGTGCCAGCAGTTACTACAGTAGGGAGACCCAGTACTTC
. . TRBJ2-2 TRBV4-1 CASSPTIMSGTGELFF TGCGCCAGCAGCCCAACTATTATGAGCGGGACCGGGGAGCTGTTTTTT
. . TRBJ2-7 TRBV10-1 CASSGRTHEQYF TGCGCCAGCTCAGGGAGGACTCACGAGCAGTACTTC
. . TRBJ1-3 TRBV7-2 CASSLGGEGSGNTIYF TGTGCCAGCAGCTTAGGAGGCGAGGGCTCTGGAAACACCATATATTTT
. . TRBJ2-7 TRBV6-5 CASSYGGPGSYEQYF TGTGCCAGCAGTTACGGAGGTCCGGGCTCCTACGAGCAGTACTTC
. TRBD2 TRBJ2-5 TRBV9 CASSVFGGEETQYF TGTGCCAGCAGCGTCTTCGGGGGGGAAGAGACCCAGTACTTC
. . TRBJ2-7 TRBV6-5 CASSSPGINEQYF TGTGCCAGCAGTTCCCCAGGGATCAACGAGCAGTACTTC
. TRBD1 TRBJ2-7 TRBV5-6 CASSYGSTGGIYEQYF TGTGCCAGCAGCTATGGATCGACAGGGGGCATCTACGAGCAGTACTTC
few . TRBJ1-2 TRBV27 CASSSRGGAGYTF TGTGCCAGCAGTTCCCGGGGGGGCGCGGGCTACACCTTC
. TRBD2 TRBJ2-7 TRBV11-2 CASSLGASGSHEQYF TGTGCCAGCAGCTTAGGGGCTAGCGGGAGTCACGAGCAGTACTTC
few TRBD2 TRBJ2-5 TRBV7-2 CASTPGLAGRETQYF TGTGCCAGCACCCCGGGACTAGCGGGAAGAGAGACCCAGTACTTC
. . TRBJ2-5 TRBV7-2 CASSPPEGSETQYF TGTGCCAGCAGCCCCCCAGAGGGCTCAGAGACCCAGTACTTC
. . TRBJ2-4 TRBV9 CASSVPGENIQYF TGTGCCAGCAGCGTCCCGGGTGAAAACATTCAGTACTTC
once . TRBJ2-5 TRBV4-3 CASSQVRFRTGLLETQYF TGCGCCAGCAGCCAAGTGAGGTTCCGAACGGGATTGCTGGAGACCCAGTACTTC
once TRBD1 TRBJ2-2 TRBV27 CASAGTGGTGELFF TGTGCCAGCGCCGGGACAGGAGGCACCGGGGAGCTGTTTTTT
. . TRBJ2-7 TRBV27 CASTVSGGLYEQYF TGTGCCAGCACTGTGTCAGGGGGGCTCTACGAGCAGTACTTC
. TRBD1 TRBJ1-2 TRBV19 CASSLQTGTGSYGYTF TGTGCCAGTAGTCTCCAAACCGGGACAGGCTCTTATGGCTACACCTTC
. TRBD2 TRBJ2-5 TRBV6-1 CASSNGLAGEETQYF TGTGCCAGCAGTAATGGACTAGCGGGAGAAGAGACCCAGTACTTC
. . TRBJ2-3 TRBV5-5 CASDREGTQYF TGTGCCAGCGACCGTGAGGGTACGCAGTATTTT
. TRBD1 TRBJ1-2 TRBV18 CASSPQGQGVTGYTF TGTGCCAGCTCACCACAGGGACAGGGGGTCACTGGCTACACCTTC
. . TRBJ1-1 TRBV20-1 CSAYSAEAFF TGCAGTGCTTATAGTGCTGAAGCTTTCTTT
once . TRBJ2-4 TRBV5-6 CASSPLRGRGVNIQYF TGTGCCAGCAGCCCGCTGAGGGGCAGGGGGGTGAACATTCAGTACTTC
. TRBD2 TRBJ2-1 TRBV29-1 CSAEPGTSINEQFF TGCAGCGCAGAGCCGGGGACTAGCATAAATGAGCAGTTCTTC
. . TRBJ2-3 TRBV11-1 CASSLGTRDTQYF TGTGCCAGCAGCTTAGGTACACGAGATACGCAGTATTTT
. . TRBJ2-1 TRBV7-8 CASSLRSSYNEQFF TGTGCCAGCAGCTTGCGGAGCTCCTACAATGAGCAGTTCTTC
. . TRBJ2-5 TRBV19 CASSILDKETQYF TGTGCCAGTAGTATTTTGGACAAAGAGACCCAGTACTTC
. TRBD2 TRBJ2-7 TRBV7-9 CASGGLSGEAGVKQYF TGTGCCAGCGGAGGGTTGAGCGGGGAAGCGGGAGTGAAGCAGTACTTC
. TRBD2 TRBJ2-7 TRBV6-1 CASRRGAYEQYF TGTGCCAGCAGGCGGGGGGCCTACGAGCAGTACTTC
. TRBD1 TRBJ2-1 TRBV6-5 CASRRDRDYNEQFF TGTGCCAGCCGGCGGGACAGGGACTACAATGAGCAGTTCTTC
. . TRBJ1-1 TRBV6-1 CASKPRGANTEAFF TGTGCCAGCAAACCCAGGGGCGCGAACACTGAAGCTTTCTTT
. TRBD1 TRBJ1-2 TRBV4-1 CASSQQGNYGYTF TGCGCCAGCAGTCAACAGGGGAACTATGGCTACACCTTC
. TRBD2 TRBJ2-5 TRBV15 CATGGLAGLETQYF TGTGCCACCGGGGGACTAGCGGGACTGGAGACCCAGTACTTC
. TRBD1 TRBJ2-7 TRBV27 CASSPRTGLILPSGVEQYF TGTGCCAGCAGTCCCAGGACAGGGTTAATTCTGCCGAGTGGCGTCGAGCAGTACTTC
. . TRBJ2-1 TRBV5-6 CASSISQGQDEQFF TGTGCCAGCAGCATTAGTCAGGGTCAGGATGAGCAGTTCTTC